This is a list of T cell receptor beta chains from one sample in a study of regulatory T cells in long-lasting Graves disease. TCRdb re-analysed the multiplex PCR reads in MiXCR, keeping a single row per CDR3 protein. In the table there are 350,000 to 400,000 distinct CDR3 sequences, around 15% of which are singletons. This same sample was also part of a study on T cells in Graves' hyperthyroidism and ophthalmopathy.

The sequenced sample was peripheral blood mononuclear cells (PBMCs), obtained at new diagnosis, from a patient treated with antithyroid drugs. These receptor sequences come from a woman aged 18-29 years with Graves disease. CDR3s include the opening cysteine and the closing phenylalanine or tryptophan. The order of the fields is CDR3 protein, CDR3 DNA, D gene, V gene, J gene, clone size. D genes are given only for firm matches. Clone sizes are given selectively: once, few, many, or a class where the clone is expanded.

CDR3 protein: CASSPITGTRGEKLFF
CDR3 DNA: TGTGCCAGCAGCCCGATCACCGGGACACGGGGCGAAAAACTGTTTTTT
D gene: -
V gene: TRBV12-3/TRBV12-4
J gene: TRBJ1-4
clone size: -

CDR3 protein: CAISETSGSEQSGELFF
CDR3 DNA: TGTGCCATCAGTGAGACTAGCGGGAGTGAACAGTCCGGGGAGCTGTTTTTT
D gene: TRBD2
V gene: TRBV10-3
J gene: TRBJ2-2
clone size: -

CDR3 protein: CASSRGRSQETQYF
CDR3 DNA: TGTGCCAGCAGCCGAGGACGGAGTCAAGAGACCCAGTACTTC
D gene: -
V gene: TRBV11-1
J gene: TRBJ2-5
clone size: many

CDR3 protein: CASSLARAYEQYF
CDR3 DNA: TGTGCCAGCAGCTTGGCCAGAGCCTACGAGCAGTACTTC
D gene: -
V gene: TRBV5-6
J gene: TRBJ2-7
clone size: -

CDR3 protein: CASSEQGQGGIAKNIQYF
CDR3 DNA: TGTGCCAGCAGTGAACAGGGACAGGGGGGGATCGCCAAAAACATTCAGTACTTC
D gene: TRBD1
V gene: TRBV25-1
J gene: TRBJ2-4
clone size: few

CDR3 protein: CASSKTGGGSYNEQFF
CDR3 DNA: TGCGCCAGCAGCAAAACAGGGGGTGGGTCCTACAATGAGCAGTTCTTC
D gene: TRBD1
V gene: TRBV5-1
J gene: TRBJ2-1
clone size: many

CDR3 protein: CASRGSQETQYF
CDR3 DNA: TGTGCCAGCAGAGGTTCCCAAGAGACCCAGTACTTC
D gene: -
V gene: TRBV9
J gene: TRBJ2-5
clone size: many

CDR3 protein: CASSLGSNEQFF
CDR3 DNA: TGTGCCAGCAGTTTAGGCTCAAATGAGCAGTTCTTC
D gene: -
V gene: TRBV28
J gene: TRBJ2-1
clone size: many

CDR3 protein: CASSPSRTENEKLFF
CDR3 DNA: TGTGCCAGCTCGCCCTCTAGGACAGAAAATGAAAAACTGTTTTTT
D gene: -
V gene: TRBV18
J gene: TRBJ1-4
clone size: many

CDR3 protein: CASRTRGMLTDTQYF
CDR3 DNA: TGTGCCAGCAGGACCCGCGGAATGCTCACAGATACGCAGTATTTT
D gene: -
V gene: TRBV6-1
J gene: TRBJ2-3
clone size: many

CDR3 protein: CSATTHADTQYF
CDR3 DNA: TGCAGTGCCACCACACATGCGGATACGCAGTATTTT
D gene: -
V gene: TRBV20-1
J gene: TRBJ2-3
clone size: many

CDR3 protein: CASSSASNYGYTF
CDR3 DNA: TGTGCCAGCAGTTCCGCATCCAACTATGGCTACACCTTC
D gene: -
V gene: TRBV12-3/TRBV12-4
J gene: TRBJ1-2
clone size: many

CDR3 protein: CASSLAYSYEQYF
CDR3 DNA: TGTGCCAGCAGCTTAGCCTACAGTTACGAGCAGTACTTC
D gene: -
V gene: TRBV11-1
J gene: TRBJ2-7
clone size: many

CDR3 protein: CAWSPPPFGGGTDTQYF
CDR3 DNA: TGTGCCTGGAGCCCTCCCCCCTTTGGAGGGGGAACAGATACGCAGTATTTT
D gene: -
V gene: TRBV30
J gene: TRBJ2-3
clone size: -

CDR3 protein: CASSLAFGQGYNTGELFF
CDR3 DNA: TGTGCCAGCAGTTTAGCCTTCGGGCAGGGGTATAACACCGGGGAGCTGTTTTTT
D gene: -
V gene: TRBV12-3/TRBV12-4
J gene: TRBJ2-2
clone size: many

CDR3 protein: CASSQPGRSYSYNEQFF
CDR3 DNA: TGTGCCAGCAGCCAACCAGGGAGGTCTTACTCCTACAATGAGCAGTTCTTC
D gene: -
V gene: TRBV7-3
J gene: TRBJ2-1
clone size: few

CDR3 protein: CASRALAPSTDTQYF
CDR3 DNA: TGTGCCAGCAGGGCACTAGCGCCAAGCACAGATACGCAGTATTTT
D gene: TRBD2
V gene: TRBV2
J gene: TRBJ2-3
clone size: many

CDR3 protein: CASSLDLRGGGTEAFF
CDR3 DNA: TGTGCCAGCAGCTTAGATTTACGGGGGGGTGGCACTGAAGCTTTCTTT
D gene: -
V gene: TRBV7-8
J gene: TRBJ1-1
clone size: many

CDR3 protein: CASSKGLAGSYQETQYF
CDR3 DNA: TGTGCCAGCAGCAAGGGACTAGCGGGTTCGTACCAAGAGACCCAGTACTTC
D gene: TRBD2
V gene: TRBV5-8
J gene: TRBJ2-5
clone size: few

CDR3 protein: CASSPSPGTGVYEQYF
CDR3 DNA: TGTGCCAGCAGCCCCTCACCCGGGACAGGAGTCTACGAGCAGTACTTC
D gene: TRBD1
V gene: TRBV13
J gene: TRBJ2-7
clone size: few

CDR3 protein: CASRQLGKETQYF
CDR3 DNA: TGTGCCAGCAGGCAACTAGGGAAAGAGACCCAGTACTTC
D gene: -
V gene: TRBV6-1
J gene: TRBJ2-5
clone size: many

CDR3 protein: CASLEGRTSPLHF
CDR3 DNA: TGTGCCAGCCTCGAGGGGCGAACTTCACCCCTCCACTTT
D gene: -
V gene: TRBV2
J gene: TRBJ1-6
clone size: -

CDR3 protein: CASSIKGQGGLREQYF
CDR3 DNA: TGTGCCAGTAGTATTAAAGGACAGGGTGGTCTTCGCGAGCAGTACTTC
D gene: TRBD1
V gene: TRBV19
J gene: TRBJ2-7
clone size: -

CDR3 protein: CASSYGGEPGAPKNIQYF
CDR3 DNA: TGTGCCAGCAGTTACGGTGGGGAGCCAGGAGCACCCAAAAACATTCAGTACTTC
D gene: -
V gene: TRBV6-2/TRBV6-3
J gene: TRBJ2-4
clone size: many

CDR3 protein: CASSDRATNEKLFF
CDR3 DNA: TGTGCCAGCAGTGACAGGGCCACTAATGAAAAACTGTTTTTT
D gene: -
V gene: TRBV6-1
J gene: TRBJ1-4
clone size: many

CDR3 protein: CASSVEQGVPEAFF
CDR3 DNA: TGTGCCAGCAGCGTAGAACAGGGGGTCCCTGAAGCTTTCTTT
D gene: TRBD1
V gene: TRBV2
J gene: TRBJ1-1
clone size: many

CDR3 protein: CATQSFSENTEAFF
CDR3 DNA: TGTGCCACGCAGTCCTTTTCGGAGAACACTGAAGCTTTCTTT
D gene: -
V gene: TRBV10-3
J gene: TRBJ1-1
clone size: many

CDR3 protein: CASPPTGSYEQYF
CDR3 DNA: TGTGCCAGCCCCCCCACAGGGAGCTACGAGCAGTACTTC
D gene: -
V gene: TRBV6-1
J gene: TRBJ2-7
clone size: many

CDR3 protein: CSVVPIGNYGYTF
CDR3 DNA: TGCAGCGTTGTACCCATCGGTAACTATGGCTACACCTTC
D gene: -
V gene: TRBV29-1
J gene: TRBJ1-2
clone size: many

CDR3 protein: CASSSRDKVYEQYF
CDR3 DNA: TGTGCCAGCAGTTCCCGGGATAAGGTCTACGAGCAGTACTTC
D gene: -
V gene: TRBV28
J gene: TRBJ2-7
clone size: many

CDR3 protein: CASSPMGALGNTIYF
CDR3 DNA: TGTGCCAGCAGTCCTATGGGGGCCTTGGGAAACACCATATATTTT
D gene: -
V gene: TRBV6-1
J gene: TRBJ1-3
clone size: few

CDR3 protein: CASSLGTGRNQETQYF
CDR3 DNA: TGTGCCAGCAGCTTAGGGACAGGGCGTAACCAAGAGACCCAGTACTTC
D gene: TRBD1
V gene: TRBV13
J gene: TRBJ2-5
clone size: many

CDR3 protein: CASSVRSQIMSNYGYTF
CDR3 DNA: TGTGCCAGCAGCGTAAGGAGTCAGATCATGTCTAACTATGGCTACACCTTC
D gene: -
V gene: TRBV9
J gene: TRBJ1-2
clone size: -

CDR3 protein: CASSSRLAGFRNEQFF
CDR3 DNA: TGTGCCAGCAGTTCTAGACTAGCGGGGTTTCGCAATGAGCAGTTCTTC
D gene: TRBD2
V gene: TRBV5-6
J gene: TRBJ2-1
clone size: -

CDR3 protein: CATSRGDWDGYTF
CDR3 DNA: TGTGCCACCAGCAGAGGAGATTGGGATGGCTACACCTTC
D gene: -
V gene: TRBV15
J gene: TRBJ1-2
clone size: many

CDR3 protein: CASSSLVGRSGDEQFF
CDR3 DNA: TGTGCCAGCAGCTCCTTGGTAGGGAGATCTGGCGATGAGCAGTTCTTC
D gene: -
V gene: TRBV14
J gene: TRBJ2-1
clone size: many

CDR3 protein: CASSQDPPGQGNLAKNIQYF
CDR3 DNA: TGCGCCAGCAGCCAAGATCCCCCGGGCCAGGGTAATCTAGCCAAAAACATTCAGTACTTC
D gene: -
V gene: TRBV4-1
J gene: TRBJ2-4
clone size: many

CDR3 protein: CASSPNSSGRNSGANVLTF
CDR3 DNA: TGTGCCAGCAGCCCGAACTCTAGCGGGAGAAACTCTGGGGCCAACGTCCTGACTTTC
D gene: TRBD2
V gene: TRBV3-1
J gene: TRBJ2-6
clone size: many

CDR3 protein: CATMGRRGSYEQYF
CDR3 DNA: TGTGCCACCATGGGGCGGAGGGGATCCTACGAGCAGTACTTC
D gene: -
V gene: TRBV19
J gene: TRBJ2-7
clone size: few

CDR3 protein: CSARVWGQETQYF
CDR3 DNA: TGCAGTGCTAGAGTATGGGGACAAGAGACCCAGTACTTC
D gene: -
V gene: TRBV20-1
J gene: TRBJ2-5
clone size: -

CDR3 protein: CASTEGATGELFF
CDR3 DNA: TGTGCCAGCACCGAGGGAGCAACCGGGGAGCTGTTTTTT
D gene: -
V gene: TRBV9
J gene: TRBJ2-2
clone size: few

CDR3 protein: CASSPPGHPAYEQYF
CDR3 DNA: TGTGCCAGCTCACCACCGGGACACCCTGCCTACGAGCAGTACTTC
D gene: -
V gene: TRBV18
J gene: TRBJ2-7
clone size: few

CDR3 protein: CASSQGAGGKKETQYF
CDR3 DNA: TGTGCCAGCAGCCAAGGTGCGGGGGGAAAGAAAGAGACCCAGTACTTC
D gene: TRBD2
V gene: TRBV3-1
J gene: TRBJ2-5
clone size: many

CDR3 protein: CASRAGTGATTWDYGYTF
CDR3 DNA: TGTGCCAGCAGGGCAGGGACAGGGGCGACCACCTGGGACTATGGCTACACCTTC
D gene: TRBD1
V gene: TRBV6-2/TRBV6-3
J gene: TRBJ1-2
clone size: many

CDR3 protein: CASSLGAGAPNEQFF
CDR3 DNA: TGTGCCAGCAGTTTGGGGGCGGGGGCACCCAATGAGCAGTTCTTC
D gene: -
V gene: TRBV12-3/TRBV12-4
J gene: TRBJ2-1
clone size: many

CDR3 protein: CSAASGTQYF
CDR3 DNA: TGCAGTGCTGCCTCGGGGACCCAGTACTTC
D gene: -
V gene: TRBV20-1
J gene: TRBJ2-5
clone size: many

CDR3 protein: CAWSHGPSGDIQYF
CDR3 DNA: TGTGCCTGGAGTCACGGGCCCAGTGGGGACATTCAGTACTTC
D gene: -
V gene: TRBV30
J gene: TRBJ2-4
clone size: -

CDR3 protein: CASSVNLGEQFF
CDR3 DNA: TGTGCCAGCAGTGTTAATCTGGGTGAGCAGTTCTTC
D gene: -
V gene: TRBV2
J gene: TRBJ2-1
clone size: many

CDR3 protein: CASDGLAGLNEQFF
CDR3 DNA: TGTGCCAGCGACGGACTAGCGGGCCTCAATGAGCAGTTCTTC
D gene: TRBD2
V gene: TRBV2
J gene: TRBJ2-1
clone size: many

CDR3 protein: CASSLNRPGLAGGEQYF
CDR3 DNA: TGTGCCAGCAGCTTAAACCGGCCGGGACTAGCGGGAGGCGAGCAGTACTTC
D gene: TRBD2
V gene: TRBV7-3
J gene: TRBJ2-7
clone size: -

CDR3 protein: CSVISVYEQYF
CDR3 DNA: TGCAGCGTTATATCGGTCTACGAGCAGTACTTC
D gene: -
V gene: TRBV29-1
J gene: TRBJ2-7
clone size: few

CDR3 protein: CASSFWGLGNTIYF
CDR3 DNA: TGTGCCAGCAGTTTTTGGGGGCTCGGAAACACCATATATTTT
D gene: -
V gene: TRBV12-3/TRBV12-4
J gene: TRBJ1-3
clone size: -

CDR3 protein: CASSPKADTQYF
CDR3 DNA: TGTGCCAGCTCACCAAAGGCAGATACGCAGTATTTT
D gene: -
V gene: TRBV18
J gene: TRBJ2-3
clone size: many

CDR3 protein: CASSYPLTGSYEQYF
CDR3 DNA: TGTGCCAGCAGTTACCCGTTGACAGGGTCCTACGAGCAGTACTTC
D gene: TRBD1
V gene: TRBV6-2/TRBV6-3
J gene: TRBJ2-7
clone size: -